The sample holds a few counts of the clone carrying this TCR beta chain. Antigen unknown. V lost 1 base to trimming and J lost 2 bases, with 6 bases between them. The CDR3 extends over 13 amino acids. Germline CDR1 reads SGHTA; CDR2 reads FQGNSA. The sample comes from a study of T cells after yellow fever vaccination. In the study overall: For low cell numbers, libraries were made with SMART-Seq v4 Ultra Low Input. Study-wide results and caveats: The booster saw the reappearance of most primary-vaccination clones (approximately 97% CD4, roughly 90% CD8).

In TCRdb, the 5' RACE reads were re-called with MiXCR into one record per CDR3 protein. The table has 150,000 to 200,000 distinct CDR3 sequences, approximately 11% seen once; the top ten hold 36%. This clonotype was obtained from a man younger than 35 who received the YFV17D yellow fever vaccine. The chain employs TRBV7-2 and TRBJ2-7; D call uncertain. This specimen consisted of CD8+ T cells sorted from PBMCs, obtained 15 days after the yellow fever booster vaccination. Here the CDR3 DNA reads TGTGCCAGCAGCTTAGAACCGGCCTACGAGCAGTACGTC. Protein: CASSLEPAYEQYV.